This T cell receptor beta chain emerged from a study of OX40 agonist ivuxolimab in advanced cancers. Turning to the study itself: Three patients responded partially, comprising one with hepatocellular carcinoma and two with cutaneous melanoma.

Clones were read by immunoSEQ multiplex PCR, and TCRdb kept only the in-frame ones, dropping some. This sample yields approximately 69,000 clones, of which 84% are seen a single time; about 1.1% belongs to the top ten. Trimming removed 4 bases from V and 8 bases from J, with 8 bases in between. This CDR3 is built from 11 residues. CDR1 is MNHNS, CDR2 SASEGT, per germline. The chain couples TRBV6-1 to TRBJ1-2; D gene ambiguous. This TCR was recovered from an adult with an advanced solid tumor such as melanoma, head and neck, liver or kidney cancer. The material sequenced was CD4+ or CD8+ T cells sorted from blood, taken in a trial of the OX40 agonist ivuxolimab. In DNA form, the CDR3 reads TGTGCCAGCAGTGCTAATGAGGGCTACACCTTC. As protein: CASSANEGYTF.